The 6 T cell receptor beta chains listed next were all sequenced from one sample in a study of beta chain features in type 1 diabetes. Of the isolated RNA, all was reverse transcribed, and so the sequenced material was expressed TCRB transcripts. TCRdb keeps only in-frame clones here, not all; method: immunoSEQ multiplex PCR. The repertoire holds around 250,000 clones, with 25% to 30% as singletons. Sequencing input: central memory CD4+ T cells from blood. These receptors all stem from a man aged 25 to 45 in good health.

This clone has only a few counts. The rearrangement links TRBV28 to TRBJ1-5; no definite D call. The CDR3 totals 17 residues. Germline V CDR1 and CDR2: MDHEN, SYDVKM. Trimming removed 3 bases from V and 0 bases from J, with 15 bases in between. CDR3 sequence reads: CASSLGAELYSNQPQHF. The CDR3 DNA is TGTGCCAGCAGTTTGGGTGCAGAACTTTATAGCAATCAGCCCCAGCATTTT.

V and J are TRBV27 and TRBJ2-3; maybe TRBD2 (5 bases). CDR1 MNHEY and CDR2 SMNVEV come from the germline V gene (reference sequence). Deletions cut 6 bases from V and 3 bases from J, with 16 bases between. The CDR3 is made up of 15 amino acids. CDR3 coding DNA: TGTGCCAGCAGACGTAGCGACTTCGGAACAGATACGCAGTATTTT. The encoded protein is CASRRSDFGTDTQYF.

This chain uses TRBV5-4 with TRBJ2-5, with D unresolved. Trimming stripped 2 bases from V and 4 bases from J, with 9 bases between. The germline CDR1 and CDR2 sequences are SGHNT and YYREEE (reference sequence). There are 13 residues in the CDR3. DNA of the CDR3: TGTGCCAGCAGCTTTGGTATTCGAGAGACCCAGTACTTC. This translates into CASSFGIRETQYF.

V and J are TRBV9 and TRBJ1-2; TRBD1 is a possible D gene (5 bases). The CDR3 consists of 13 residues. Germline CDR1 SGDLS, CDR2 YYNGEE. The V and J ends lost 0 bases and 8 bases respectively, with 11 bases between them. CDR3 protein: CASSVEAGRGYTF. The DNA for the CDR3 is TGTGCCAGCAGCGTAGAAGCAGGGAGGGGCTACACCTTC.

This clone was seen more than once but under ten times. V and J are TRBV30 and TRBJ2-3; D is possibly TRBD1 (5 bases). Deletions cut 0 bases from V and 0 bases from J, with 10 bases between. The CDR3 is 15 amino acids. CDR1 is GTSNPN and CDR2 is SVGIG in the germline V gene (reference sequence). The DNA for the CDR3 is TGTGCCTGGAGTGTGCAGGGTCCTAGCACAGATACGCAGTATTTT. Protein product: CAWSVQGPSTDTQYF.

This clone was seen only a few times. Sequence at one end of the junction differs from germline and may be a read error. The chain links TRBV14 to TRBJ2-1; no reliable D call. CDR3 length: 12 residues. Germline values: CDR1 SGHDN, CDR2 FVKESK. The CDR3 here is CASSQGRYEQFF. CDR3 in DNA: TGTGCCAGCAGTCAAGGGCGATATGAGCAGTTCTTC.